This T cell receptor beta chain is drawn from a study of regulatory T cells in long-lasting Graves disease. General observations from the study: The study examined only peripheral blood, not thyroid tissue. Newly diagnosed Graves' patients exceeded persistent ones in TCR diversity.

Time point indicated: newly diagnosed GD, antithyroid drugs for less than 3 months. From RNA extracted from PBMCs, the TCR library was made. American Thyroid Association guidelines defined how Graves' disease was diagnosed. Many counts were recorded for this clonotype. Its specificity is unknown. Assembly of TCR beta libraries relied on iRepertoire HTBI primers together with Arm-PCR of CDR3 regions. In the original analysis: Samples revealed 50 to 75 TRBV and 14 TRBJ segments. TCRdb recomputed calls from the multiplex PCR reads with MiXCR, one row per CDR3 protein. The V and J calls and clone size are TCRdb's, not the authors'. Of hundreds of thousands of distinct CDR3 sequences in the sample, less than 20% were seen once. The CDR3 sequence is 14 residues long. Germline V CDR1 and CDR2: SEHNR, FQNEAQ (reference sequence). Trimming removed 6 bases at V and 1 base at J, with 12 bases between.

The source is a female donor with Graves disease. The chain couples TRBV7-9 to TRBJ1-2; D is unresolved. This specimen consisted of peripheral blood mononuclear cells (PBMCs), obtained at new diagnosis, from a patient treated with antithyroid drugs. As DNA, the CDR3 is TGTGCCAGCAGTAAGGAATCCCTTAACTATGGCTACACCTTC. It encodes CASSKESLNYGYTF.